This T cell receptor (beta chain) was retrieved from a study of blood T cell repertoires in COVID-19. Study background: Samples came from the United States, Italy and Spain, spanning acute and convalescent COVID-19. The cDNA or gDNA used as material had been derived from T cells, B-cell-depleted T cells, or PBMCs.

V gave up 8 bases and J gave up 4 bases; unmatched junction bases: 8. This CDR3 has 14 residues. Germline assignment: CDR1 LGHDT and CDR2 YNNKEL (reference sequence). Authors' processing steps: Estimation of nucleated cell counts relied on the amplification of reference gene primers. Using immunoSEQ multiplex PCR, the repertoire was profiled, and TCRdb retains in-frame clones only, with some absent. Clone size and the V and J calls come from that table; the DNA yielded D and trimming. The table records approximately 130,000 clones, around 86% of them present only once. Source material: peripheral blood. This receptor was obtained from a man aged 45-60 years with active COVID-19. The genes are TRBV3-1 (or the pseudogene TRBV3-2) and TRBJ2-5; TRBD2 matches at 9 bases. The chain's CDR3 is CASVGAGGTETQYF. CDR3 sequence (DNA): TGTGCCAGCGTGGGAGCGGGGGGAACAGAGACCCAGTACTTC.